This paragraph covers one T cell receptor (beta chain) sequence. As yet, its antigen is unknown. Some clones are missing from TCRdb's copy, which holds only in-frame ones; the method was immunoSEQ multiplex PCR. The sample has about 92,000 clones; just over 90% are singletons. This record comes from a study of T cell responses to AZD1222 COVID-19 vaccine. Broader study findings: Among the donors, most were white British and more were female, and clonal diversity was possibly underestimated. Vaccine-related CD4 TCRs covered spike, predominating at 160-218 and 743-854.

Germline CDR1 reads MNHEY; CDR2 reads SVGAGI. CDR3 length: 14 residues. With V trimmed by 9 bases and J by 3 bases, 5 bases remained unmatched. This clonotype was obtained from an adult in good health. Specimen: peripheral blood, collected on day 0 of AZD1222 vaccination. This chain joins TRBV6-5 and TRBJ2-2; TRBD1 aligns across 9 bases. CDR3 nucleotide sequence: TGTGCCAGTAGATGGACAGGGGACACCGGGGAGCTGTTTTTT. This codes for CASRWTGDTGELFF.